This T cell receptor (beta chain) comes out of a study of CXCR3-negative and CXCR3-positive naive CD8 T cells (dated by TCRdb to about 2019). For the wider study: Some 130 million TRB reads were obtained in total, roughly 1.5 +/- 0.3 million reads per library. Diversity and physicochemical repertoire analyses were performed on some 10 donors pooled from two independent experiments. For the TRBV-TRBJ cluster analysis, the naive subsets came from 5 donors, while the memory cells came from 3 donors.

General study outcomes and caveats: Because surface CD5, which has been linked to self-reactivity in mice, was comparable between naive subsets, TCR interaction strength was also inferred from TRB CDR3 physicochemical properties. Compared with CXCR3-negative naive cells, CXCR3-positive naive cells had TRB CDR3s with higher hydrophobicity (lower Kidera factor 4), lower energy, and higher strength and volume indices. Naive CXCR3-negative and CXCR3-positive cells from the same donor showed similar TRBV-TRBJ usage, whereas memory cells showed distinct patterns. Freshly isolated PBMCs were used for most assays because CXCR3 expression partially decreased after cryopreservation. Both naive subsets had comparably high repertoire diversity, while memory CD8+ T cells had much lower repertoire diversity.

As to this clonotype: Its specific antigen is unknown.

This sample was sequenced with a NextSeq 550. The Human TCR Profiling Kit (MiLaboratory) was used to prepare UMI-labeled 5' RACE TRB cDNA libraries. The full amount of extracted RNA was used for cDNA synthesis, and the full amount of resulting cDNA was used for PCR amplification. Libraries were prepared in parallel with an identical number of PCR cycles. The original pipeline was this. MIGEC and MiXCR extracted about 53,000 +/- 10,000 unique UMI-labeled TRB cDNA molecules per library, requiring at least two reads per UMI. Each library averaged 40,000 +/- 10,000 functional in-frame TRB CDR3 nucleotide clonotypes without stop codons. After downsampling to 5000 UMI-labeled TRB molecules per sample, diversity metrics, including normalized Shannon-Wiener and Chao1, were computed in VDJtools. VDJtools computed clonotype-size-weighted physicochemical properties of the central five CDR3 residues: interaction energy, strength, volume and Kidera factor 4. TCRdb reprocessed the reads; each CDR3 protein sequence makes one entry, and DNA is unavailable. None of the V and J calls come from the authors' own analysis; TCRdb made them. The sample table holds about 130,000 distinct CDR3 sequences. The top ten clones comprise roughly 0.59% of the sample.

For every CD8+ T cell subset, 300,000 cells were flow-sorted straight into RLT lysis buffer, and each subset was sorted in triplicate. To keep memory contaminants out, a stringent definition of naive CD8+ T cells was applied: CD45RO-CCR7+CD27+CD95-. Peripheral blood mononuclear cells were isolated from buffy coats using standard density gradient centrifugation. A FACSAria III was used to flow-sort naive CXCR3-negative and CXCR3-positive CD8+ T cells. An RNeasy Mini Kit was used to extract total RNA from the sorted cells. Looking up the germline V gene yields CDR1 MNHNS and CDR2 SASEGT. Measured from the cysteine to the phenylalanine, the CDR3 is 15 residues long. No coding sequence is recorded.

Sequenced sample: naive CXCR3+ CD8+ T cells from blood. The sample's cell subset or site label, in plain terms: CD45RO-CCR7+CD27+CD95- naive CD8+ T cells expressing CXCR3 (TNR3+). The chain is encoded by TRBV6-1 joined to TRBJ1-5. The TCR comes from a human donor in good health. Some clones in this sample may be carry-over from other donors' samples. The CDR3 is CASSEAVYSNQPQHF.